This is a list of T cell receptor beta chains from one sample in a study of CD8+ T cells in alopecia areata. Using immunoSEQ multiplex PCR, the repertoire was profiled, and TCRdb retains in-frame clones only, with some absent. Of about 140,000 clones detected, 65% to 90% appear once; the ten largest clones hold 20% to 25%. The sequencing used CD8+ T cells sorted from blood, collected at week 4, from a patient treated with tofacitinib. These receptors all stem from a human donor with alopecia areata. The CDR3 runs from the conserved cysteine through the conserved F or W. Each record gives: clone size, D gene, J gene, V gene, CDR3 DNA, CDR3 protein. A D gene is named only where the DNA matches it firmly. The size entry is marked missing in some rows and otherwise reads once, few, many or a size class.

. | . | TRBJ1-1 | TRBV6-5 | TGTGCCAGCAGTTACTCGACCACTGAAGCTTTCTTT | CASSYSTTEAFF
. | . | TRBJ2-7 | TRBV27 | TGTGCCAGCAGTTTAAAGAAGGCCCTAGGTGTCGAGCAGTACTTC | CASSLKKALGVEQYF
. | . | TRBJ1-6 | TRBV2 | TGTGCCAGCAGTGACCTCGACCCGAGACCAGCTCATAATTCACCCCTCCACTTT | CASSDLDPRPAHNSPLHF
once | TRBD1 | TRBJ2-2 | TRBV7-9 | TGTGCCAGCTGGGACAGCCTTAACACCGGGGAGCTGTTTTTT | CASWDSLNTGELFF
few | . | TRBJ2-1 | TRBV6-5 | TGTGCCAGCAGTTTGGGAGGATCAATCGGTGAGCAGTTCTTC | CASSLGGSIGEQFF
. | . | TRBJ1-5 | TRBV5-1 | TGCGCCAGCAGTTTGGGCGCGGGTAGCGATCAGCCCCAGCATTTT | CASSLGAGSDQPQHF
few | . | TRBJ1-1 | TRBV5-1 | TGCGCCAGCAGCTTGGCGGGAATGAACACTGAAGCTTTCTTT | CASSLAGMNTEAFF
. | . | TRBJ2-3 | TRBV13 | TGTGCCAGCAGCTTCCCTTCAGATACGCAGTATTTT | CASSFPSDTQYF
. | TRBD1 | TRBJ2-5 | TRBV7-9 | TGTGCCAGCAGCTTAGTCCTCTTGTCCCGGGACAGGAAAAAGGAGACCCAGTACTTC | CASSLVLLSRDRKKETQYF
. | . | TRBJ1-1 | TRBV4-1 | TGCGCCAGCAGCCCACGGACAGACGACATGAACACTGAAGCTTTCTTT | CASSPRTDDMNTEAFF
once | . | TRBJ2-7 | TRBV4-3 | TGCGCCAGCAGCCCGGGGTTTCAGGGCTACGAGCAGTACTTC | CASSPGFQGYEQYF
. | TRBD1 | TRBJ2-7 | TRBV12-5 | TGTGCTAGTGGTTTGTCCGGGACAGGCAGCTCCTACGAGCAGTACTTC | CASGLSGTGSSYEQYF
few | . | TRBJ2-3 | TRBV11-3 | TGTGCCAGCAGCTTAGTGGCCACAGATACGCAGTATTTT | CASSLVATDTQYF
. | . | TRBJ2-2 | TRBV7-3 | TGTGCCAGCAGCTTAGAAGGCCAGGGGGAGCTGTTTTTT | CASSLEGQGELFF
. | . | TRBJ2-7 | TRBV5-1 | TGCGCCAGCAGCTTGTACCAGGGTAGTTCCTACGAGCAGTACTTC | CASSLYQGSSYEQYF
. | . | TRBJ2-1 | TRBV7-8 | TGTGCCAGCAGCTTAGCCGTCTTTTATAGGACTACCTCATACAATGAGCAGTTCTTC | CASSLAVFYRTTSYNEQFF
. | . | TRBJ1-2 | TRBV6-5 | TGTGCCAGCAGTCCCGCGGCCGGGTTGGACTATGGCTACACCTTC | CASSPAAGLDYGYTF
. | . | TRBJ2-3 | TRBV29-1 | TGCAGCGTTGAGGTTAGAGGGCTAGTTCCGCAGTATTTT | CSVEVRGLVPQYF
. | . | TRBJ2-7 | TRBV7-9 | TGTGCCAGCAGCTCAAGCCCTAGGTACGAGCAGTACTTC | CASSSSPRYEQYF
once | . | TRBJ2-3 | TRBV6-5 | TGTGCCAGCATAGTTGGGCAGGGTAGGACAGATACGCAGTATTTT | CASIVGQGRTDTQYF
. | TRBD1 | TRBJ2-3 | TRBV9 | TGTGCCAGCAGCGTAAGGGGACGTCAGGGGGGCACAGATACGCAGTATTTT | CASSVRGRQGGTDTQYF
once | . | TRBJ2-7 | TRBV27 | TGTGCCAGCAGGCCCGGGTTCGACTACGAGCAGTACTTC | CASRPGFDYEQYF
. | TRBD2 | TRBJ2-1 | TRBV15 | TGTGCCACCAGCAGAGGGGCCTCTAGCGGTGAGCAGTTCTTC | CATSRGASSGEQFF
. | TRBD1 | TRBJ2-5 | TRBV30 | TGTGCCTGGAGGGTCAGACAGGGAGAGACCCAGTACTTC | CAWRVRQGETQYF
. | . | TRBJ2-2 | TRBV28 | TGTGCCAGCAGTTTGGGGAGAGGGCAGGGGCACGCCGGGGAGCTGTTTTTT | CASSLGRGQGHAGELFF
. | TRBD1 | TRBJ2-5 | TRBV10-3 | TGTGCCATCGGTCCGGGACAGCAAGAGACCCAGTACTTC | CAIGPGQQETQYF
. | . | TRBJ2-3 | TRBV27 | TGTGCCAGCTGTCGCCTGGGAGATACGCAGTATTTT | CASCRLGDTQYF
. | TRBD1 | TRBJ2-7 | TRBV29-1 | TGCAGCGTTGAAGTGGGACAGGGCGAAATCTCCTACGAGCAGTACTTC | CSVEVGQGEISYEQYF
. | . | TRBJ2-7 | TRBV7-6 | TGTGCCAGCAGCTTAGTCCAAGGGAACTACGAGCAGTACTTC | CASSLVQGNYEQYF
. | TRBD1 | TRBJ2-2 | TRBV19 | TGTGCCAGTACCCTCGACAGGGGGTCGGACACCGGGGAGCTGTTTTTT | CASTLDRGSDTGELFF
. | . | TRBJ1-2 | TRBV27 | TGTGCCAGTAGTCCTATTTACGGGGAGGACTATGGCTACACCTTC | CASSPIYGEDYGYTF
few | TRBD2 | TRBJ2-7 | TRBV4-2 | TGTGCCAGCAGCCAAGAGGGGACTAGCGGGGTTTACGAGCAGTACTTC | CASSQEGTSGVYEQYF
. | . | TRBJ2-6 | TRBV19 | TGTGCCAGTACTTCGACAGAGGTCCTGACTTTC | CASTSTEVLTF
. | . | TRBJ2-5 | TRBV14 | TGTGCCAGCAGCCAAGAACCGGCCCGGGAGACCCAGTACTTC | CASSQEPARETQYF
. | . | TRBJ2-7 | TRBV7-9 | TGTGCCAGCAGCTCACAAGGGACCACCGACGAGCAGTACTTC | CASSSQGTTDEQYF
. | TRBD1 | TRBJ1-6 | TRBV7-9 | TGTGCCAGCAGCCCCTGGACAGGGAGCTCACCCCTCCACTTT | CASSPWTGSSPLHF
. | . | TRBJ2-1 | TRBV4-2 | TGTGCCAGCAGCCAAGGGGCTAGCTTAGGCAATGAGCAGTTCTTC | CASSQGASLGNEQFF
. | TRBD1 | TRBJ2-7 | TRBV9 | TGTGCCAGCAGCGTGGGGACAGGGCACTCCTACGAGCAGTACTTC | CASSVGTGHSYEQYF
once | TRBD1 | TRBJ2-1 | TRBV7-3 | TGTGCCAGCAGCTTAGGCAGGGGGCGTAATGAGCAGTTCTTC | CASSLGRGRNEQFF
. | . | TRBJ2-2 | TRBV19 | TGTGCCAGTAGTATCTGGGGGCCCGGGGAGCTGTTTTTT | CASSIWGPGELFF
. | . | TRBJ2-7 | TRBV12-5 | TGTGCTAGTGGTTTTCGGTCCTACGAGCAGTACTTC | CASGFRSYEQYF
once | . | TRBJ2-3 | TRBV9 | TGTGCCAGCAGCGCGGACAGTCCAGATACGCAGTATTTT | CASSADSPDTQYF
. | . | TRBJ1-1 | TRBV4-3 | TGCGCCAGCAGCCAAGAGACTGGGACGGTTAACACTGAAGCTTTCTTT | CASSQETGTVNTEAFF
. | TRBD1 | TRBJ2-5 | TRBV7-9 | TGTGCCAGCAGCCCCCGGGACAGGGAGATGAGGGAGACCCAGTACTTC | CASSPRDREMRETQYF
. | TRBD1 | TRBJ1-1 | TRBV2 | TGTGCCAGCAGTGGGGGGGACAGCCATGAAGCTTTCTTT | CASSGGDSHEAFF